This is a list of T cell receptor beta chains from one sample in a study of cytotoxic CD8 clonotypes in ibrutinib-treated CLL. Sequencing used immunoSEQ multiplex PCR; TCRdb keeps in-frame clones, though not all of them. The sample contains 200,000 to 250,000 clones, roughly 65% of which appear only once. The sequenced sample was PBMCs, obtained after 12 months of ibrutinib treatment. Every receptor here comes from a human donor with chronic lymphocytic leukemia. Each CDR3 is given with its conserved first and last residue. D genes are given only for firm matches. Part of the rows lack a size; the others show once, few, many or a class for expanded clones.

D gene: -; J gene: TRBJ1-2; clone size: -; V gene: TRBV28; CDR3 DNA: TGTGCCAGCAGCCCGGGTTCGAACTATGGCTACACCTTC; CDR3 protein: CASSPGSNYGYTF
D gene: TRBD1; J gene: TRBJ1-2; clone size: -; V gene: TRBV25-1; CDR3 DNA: TGTGCCAGCAGTCCCTACGTGGGAGTACAGGGGACTAACTATGGCTACACCTTC; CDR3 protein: CASSPYVGVQGTNYGYTF
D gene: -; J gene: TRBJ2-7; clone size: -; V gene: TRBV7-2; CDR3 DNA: TGTGCCAGCAGCCCGGGGGACAGAGACTCCTACGAGCAGTACTTC; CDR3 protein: CASSPGDRDSYEQYF
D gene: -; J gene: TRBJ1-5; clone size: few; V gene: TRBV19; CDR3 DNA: TGTGCCAGTAGTATAGATGAAGGTCAGCCCCAGCATTTT; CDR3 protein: CASSIDEGQPQHF
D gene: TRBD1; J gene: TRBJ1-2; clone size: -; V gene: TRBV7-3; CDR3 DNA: TGTGCCAGCAGCGAACAGGGGTGGGCTGGCTACACCTTC; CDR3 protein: CASSEQGWAGYTF
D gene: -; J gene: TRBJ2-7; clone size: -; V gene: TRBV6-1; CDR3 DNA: TGTGCCAGCAGCGCCCTCGACAGCTACGAGCAGTACTTC; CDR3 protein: CASSALDSYEQYF
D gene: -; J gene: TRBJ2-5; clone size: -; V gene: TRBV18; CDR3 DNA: TGTGCCAGCTCACCAAGGGGAGACAGCCAAGAGACCCAGTACTTC; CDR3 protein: CASSPRGDSQETQYF
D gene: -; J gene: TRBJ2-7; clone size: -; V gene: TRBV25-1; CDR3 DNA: TGTGCCAGCAGTGGACGGGGGTGGCGCGAGCAGTACTTC; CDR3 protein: CASSGRGWREQYF
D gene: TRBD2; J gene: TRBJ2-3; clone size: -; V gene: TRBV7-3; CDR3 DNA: TGTGCCAGCAGCCTTAGCGGGGGAACAGATACGCAGTATTTT; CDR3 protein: CASSLSGGTDTQYF
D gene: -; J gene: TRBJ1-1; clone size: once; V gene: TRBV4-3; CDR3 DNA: TGCGCCAGCAGCCCCAGGTTTGGGAGGAACACTGAAGCTTTCTTT; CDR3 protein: CASSPRFGRNTEAFF
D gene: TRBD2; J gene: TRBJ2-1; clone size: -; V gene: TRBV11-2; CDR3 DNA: TGTGCCAGCAGCTTACTAGCGGGAATCGGCAATGAGCAGTTCTTC; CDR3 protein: CASSLLAGIGNEQFF
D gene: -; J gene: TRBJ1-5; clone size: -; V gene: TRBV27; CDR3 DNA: TGTGCCAGCAGTTCCATGCATCAGCCCCAGCATTTT; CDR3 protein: CASSSMHQPQHF
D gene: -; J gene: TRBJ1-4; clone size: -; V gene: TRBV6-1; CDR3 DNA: TGTGCCAGCACCAGGACAGCTACTAATGAAAAACTGTTTTTT; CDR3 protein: CASTRTATNEKLFF
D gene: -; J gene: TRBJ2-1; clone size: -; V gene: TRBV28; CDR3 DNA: TGTGCCAGCAGCTCCCTGGGCGGCTACAATGAGCAGTTCTTC; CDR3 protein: CASSSLGGYNEQFF
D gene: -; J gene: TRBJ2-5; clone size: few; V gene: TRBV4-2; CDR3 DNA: TGTGCCAGCAGCCAAGAATGGGGCAGCCAAGAGACCCAGTACTTC; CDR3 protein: CASSQEWGSQETQYF
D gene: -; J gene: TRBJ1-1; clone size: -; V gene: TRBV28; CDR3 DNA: TGTGCCAGCACCGGGGGGCAAAGCCCTGAAGCTTTCTTT; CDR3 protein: CASTGGQSPEAFF
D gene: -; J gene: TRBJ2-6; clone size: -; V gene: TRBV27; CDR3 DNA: TGTGCCAGCAGTCCTTTCCTGAGCTCTGGGGCCAACGTCCTGACTTTC; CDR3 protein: CASSPFLSSGANVLTF
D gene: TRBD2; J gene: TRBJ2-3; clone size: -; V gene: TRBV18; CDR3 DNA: TGTGCCAGCTCACCACGCCGCGCGGGAGTTGCAGATACGCAGTATTTT; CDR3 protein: CASSPRRAGVADTQYF
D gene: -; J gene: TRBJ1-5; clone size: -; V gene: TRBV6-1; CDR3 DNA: TGTGCCAGCAGTCACGCGGGGGAACAGCCCCAGCATTTT; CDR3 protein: CASSHAGEQPQHF
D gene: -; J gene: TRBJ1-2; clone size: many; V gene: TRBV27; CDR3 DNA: TGTGCCAGCAGCCACCATCGGACAGCCTATGGCTACACCTTC; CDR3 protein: CASSHHRTAYGYTF
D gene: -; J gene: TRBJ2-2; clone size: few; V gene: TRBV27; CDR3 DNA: TGTGCCAGCACCCTCTCCAGGGCCGGGGAGCTGTTTTTT; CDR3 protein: CASTLSRAGELFF
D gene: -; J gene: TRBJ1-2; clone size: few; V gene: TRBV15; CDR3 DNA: TGTGCCACCAGCGAAGCTAACTATGGCTACACCTTC; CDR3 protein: CATSEANYGYTF
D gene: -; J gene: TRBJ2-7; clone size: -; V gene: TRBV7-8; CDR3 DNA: TGTGCCAGCAGCTTAGTTGGTGGGGAGTCCTACGAGCAGTACTTC; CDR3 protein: CASSLVGGESYEQYF
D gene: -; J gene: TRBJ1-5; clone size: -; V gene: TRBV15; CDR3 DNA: TGTGCCACCAGCAGAGATCTTCACGGGAATCAGCCCCAGCATTTT; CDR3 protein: CATSRDLHGNQPQHF
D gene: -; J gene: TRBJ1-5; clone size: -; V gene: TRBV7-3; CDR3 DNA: TGTGCCAGCAGCCCACCGGGACGGGACAATCAGCCCCAGCATTTT; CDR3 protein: CASSPPGRDNQPQHF
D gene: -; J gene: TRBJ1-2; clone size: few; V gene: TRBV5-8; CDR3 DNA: TGTGCCAGCAGCTTGTTCGGGGGGGTGTATGGCTACACCTTC; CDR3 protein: CASSLFGGVYGYTF
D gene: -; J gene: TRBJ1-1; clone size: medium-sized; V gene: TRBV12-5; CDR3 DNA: TGTGCTAGTGGGCTTGGCGCTGAAGCTTTCTTT; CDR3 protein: CASGLGAEAFF
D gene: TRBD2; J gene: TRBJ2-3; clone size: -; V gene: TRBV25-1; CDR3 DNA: TGTGCCAGCACGTTCGGGACTAGCGGTATTACGCAGTATTTT; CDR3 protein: CASTFGTSGITQYF
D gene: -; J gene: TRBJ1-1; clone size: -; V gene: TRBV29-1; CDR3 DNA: TGCAGCGTTGCCGACGGGCGGGCTTTCTTT; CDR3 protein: CSVADGRAFF
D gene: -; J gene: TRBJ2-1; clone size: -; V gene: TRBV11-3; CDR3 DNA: TGTGCCAGCAGCCGTTATGGGGAGCAGTTCTTC; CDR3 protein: CASSRYGEQFF
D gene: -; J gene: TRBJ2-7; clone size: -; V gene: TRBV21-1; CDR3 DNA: TGTGCCAGCAGCACCCGACAGGGGGAACACTCCTACGAGCAGTACTTC; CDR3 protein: CASSTRQGEHSYEQYF
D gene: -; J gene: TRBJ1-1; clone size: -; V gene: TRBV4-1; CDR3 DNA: TGCGCCAGCAGCCAAGTCGTGACAGATTCTGAAGCTTTCTTT; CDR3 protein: CASSQVVTDSEAFF
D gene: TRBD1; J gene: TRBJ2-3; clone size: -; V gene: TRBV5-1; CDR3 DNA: TGCGCCAGCAGCTCGGGACAGGGGAGACAAGATACGCAGTATTTT; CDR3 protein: CASSSGQGRQDTQYF
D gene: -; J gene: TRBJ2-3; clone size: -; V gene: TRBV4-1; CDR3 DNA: TGCGCCAGCAGCCCAGGGGTGGCGACTGTTAATACGCAGTATTTT; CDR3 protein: CASSPGVATVNTQYF
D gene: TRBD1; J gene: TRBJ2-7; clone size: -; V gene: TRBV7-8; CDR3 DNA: TGTGCCAGCAGCTTATTAGGTTCCGGGACAGGGGGCCACGAGCAGTACTTC; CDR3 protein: CASSLLGSGTGGHEQYF
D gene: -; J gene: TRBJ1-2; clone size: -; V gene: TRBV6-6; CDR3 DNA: TGTGCCAGCAGTTTAAGCCGAGACTATGGCTACACCTTC; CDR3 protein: CASSLSRDYGYTF
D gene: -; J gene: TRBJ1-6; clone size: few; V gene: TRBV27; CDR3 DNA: TGTGCCAGCAGTGATTATAATTCACCCCTCCACTTT; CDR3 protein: CASSDYNSPLHF
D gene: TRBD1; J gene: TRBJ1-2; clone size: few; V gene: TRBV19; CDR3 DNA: TGTGCCAGTAGTCCCTATGGGACAGGGAGGAGTGGCTACACCTTC; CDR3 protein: CASSPYGTGRSGYTF
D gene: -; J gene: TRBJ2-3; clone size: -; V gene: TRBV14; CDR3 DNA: TGTGCCAGCAGCCAAGAGCAGGGGACAGATACGCAGTATTTT; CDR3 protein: CASSQEQGTDTQYF
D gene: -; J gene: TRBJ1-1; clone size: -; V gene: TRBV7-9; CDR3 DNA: TGTGCCAGCAGCTCGCAGTCGGGTACTGAAGCTTTCTTT; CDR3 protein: CASSSQSGTEAFF
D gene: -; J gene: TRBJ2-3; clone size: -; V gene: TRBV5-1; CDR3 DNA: TGCGCCAGCAGCTTAAACGCAGCCACAGATACGCAGTATTTT; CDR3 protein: CASSLNAATDTQYF
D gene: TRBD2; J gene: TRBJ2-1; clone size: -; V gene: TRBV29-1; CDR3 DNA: TGCAGCCCGAGGGTACTAGCGGGAGGTAGAGAGCAGTTCTTC; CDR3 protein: CSPRVLAGGREQFF
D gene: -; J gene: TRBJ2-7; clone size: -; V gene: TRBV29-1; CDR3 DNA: TGCAGCGTGGACTCCACGGTTGGGCAGTACTTC; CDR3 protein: CSVDSTVGQYF
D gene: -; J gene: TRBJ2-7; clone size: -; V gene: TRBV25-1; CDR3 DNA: TGTGCCAGCAGTGAATCTGGGAGGACAATCCAGAGATCCTACGAGCAGTACTTC; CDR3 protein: CASSESGRTIQRSYEQYF